The clone carrying this T cell receptor beta chain was counted many times. Its antigen is undetermined. The data belong to a study of identical twins' blood T cells. Broader study findings: Mainly, cloneset size products determined shared clonotypes, twins included.

The donors were healthy female monozygous twins, three pairs in total. The CDR3 loop spans 13 amino acids. CDR1 is ENHRY and CDR2 is SYGVKD in the germline V gene. V was clipped by 9 bases and J by 7 bases; unmatched bases: 6. Each TCR cDNA library carried sample-specific barcodes on both ends. Using its own MiXCR run on the 5' RACE reads, TCRdb lists one record per CDR3 protein. The repertoire consists of 400,000 or so distinct CDR3 sequences, with roughly 30% occurring once and the leading ten covering about 6%. Sequenced input: PBMCs. The clonotype originates from a woman between 18 and 55 years old in good health. The rearrangement joins TRBV10-3 to TRBJ1-3, with 10 bases matching TRBD1. This CDR3 is CAIRDRGGNTIYF. The DNA for the CDR3 is TGTGCCATTAGGGACAGGGGAGGCAACACCATATATTTT.